This entry lists 26 T cell receptor beta chains sequenced from one sample in a study of T cell responses to AZD1222 COVID-19 vaccine. Only in-frame clones appear in the TCRdb table, and some are missing; sequencing was by immunoSEQ multiplex PCR. Among 95,000 to 150,000 clones, around 88% were seen once, and the ten largest hold 4.5% to 6%. The specimen was peripheral blood, collected on day 0 of AZD1222 vaccination. These TCRs come from an adult in good health.

This clone was picked up one time. This rearrangement joins TRBV19 to TRBJ1-2; 7 bases match TRBD1. CDR3 length equals 13 residues. Trimming cost V 5 bases and J 4 bases; bases outside gene matches: 4. Germline CDR1 is LNHDA and CDR2 is SQIVND (reference sequence). Here the CDR3 reads CASSHRDSYGYTF. The CDR3 DNA reads TGTGCCAGTAGTCACCGGGACAGCTATGGCTACACCTTC.

The chain recombines TRBV5-6 with TRBJ1-2, with a tentative D call TRBD1 (5 bases). The V gene lost 4 bases and the J gene lost 7 bases, with 11 bases spanning the gap. Germline V gene sequence: CDR1 SGHDT, CDR2 YYEEEE. The CDR3 spans 12 residues. The DNA of the CDR3 is TGTGCCAGCAGCCCCGGGACGTCTGGCTACACCTTC. The encoded protein is CASSPGTSGYTF.

The chain employs TRBV6-2 or TRBV6-3 and TRBJ1-6; D is undetermined. Germline V lookup: CDR1 MNHEY, CDR2 SVGEGT. The CDR3 contains 16 residues. With 2 bases removed from V and 2 bases from J, the gap between germline ends came to 10 bases. The CDR3 protein is CASSYAGPPYNSPLHF. The CDR3 DNA follows: TGTGCCAGCAGTTACGCCGGACCTCCCTATAATTCACCCCTCCACTTT.

This chain links TRBV9 with TRBJ2-1; 9 bases are shared with TRBD2. The CDR3 contains 16 residues. V lost 0 bases, J lost 10 bases, and 11 bases stayed unmatched. CDR1 is SGDLS, CDR2 YYNGEE, per germline. The CDR3: CASSVEAGGGAGEQFF. The CDR3 bases are TGTGCCAGCAGCGTAGAAGCCGGCGGGGGGGCAGGAGAGCAGTTCTTC.

There are a few counts of this clone. The J gene is TRBJ2-2, the V gene TRBV10-3; TRBD1 or TRBD2 may be the D gene (5 bases each). V shed 5 bases and J shed 3 bases, with 13 bases lying between them. Germline V gene data show CDR1 as ENHRY and CDR2 as SYGVKD. The CDR3 length is 15 residues. CDR3 coding DNA: TGTGCCATCAGTCACGGGACCACGTACACCGGGGAGCTGTTTTTT. It translates to CAISHGTTYTGELFF.

The chain is built from TRBV7-2 and TRBJ1-1, with 7 bases identical to TRBD1. The CDR3 consists of 13 residues. The ends lost 3 bases at V and 8 bases at J; junction bases unmatched: 6. In germline, CDR1 is SGHTA, CDR2 FQGNSA. CDR3 residues: CASSFLEQGEAFF. The CDR3 DNA reads as TGTGCCAGCAGCTTTTTGGAACAGGGGGAAGCTTTCTTT.

The chain is built from TRBV27 and TRBJ1-6; TRBD1 might be the D (5 bases). The CDR3 sequence is 13 residues long. CDR1 is MNHEY and CDR2 is SMNVEV in the germline V gene (reference sequence). V shed 5 bases and J shed 8 bases, with 10 bases lying between them. This CDR3 is CASSPGTYSPLHF. The CDR3 bases are TGTGCCAGCAGTCCCGGGACCTATTCACCCCTCCACTTT.

V gene TRBV6-5 combines with J gene TRBJ1-6, with a possible D match to TRBD1 (5 bases). V lost 7 bases and J 8 bases, leaving 18 bases between the germline ends. Germline lookup yields CDR1 MNHEY and CDR2 SVGAGI. The length of the CDR3 is 15 residues. CDR3 protein: CASKVVALGDSPLHF. CDR3 bases: TGTGCCAGCAAAGTGGTGGCCCTAGGGGATTCACCCCTCCACTTT.

The V call is TRBV10-3, the J call TRBJ2-1; TRBD1 aligns across 10 bases. CDR1 and CDR2 (germline): ENHRY, SYGVKD. With 5 bases clipped from V and 8 bases from J, the junction kept 6 bases outside the gene matches. The CDR3 spans 14 residues. The CDR3 loop is CAISRVTGGDEQFF. The CDR3 DNA follows: TGTGCCATCAGTCGCGTGACAGGGGGCGATGAGCAGTTCTTC.

This chain connects TRBV11-3 to TRBJ2-2; a possible D gene is TRBD1 (7 bases). V was cut by 9 bases and J by 5 bases, with 13 bases left in between. Germline V gene sequence: CDR1 SGHNT, CDR2 YENEEA. The CDR3 loop spans 13 amino acids. CDR3 sequence reads: CASQSGGTGELFF. The DNA for the CDR3 is TGTGCCAGTCAGTCAGGGGGGACCGGGGAGCTGTTTTTT.

The J gene is TRBJ1-5, the V gene TRBV6-1, with 10 bases that match TRBD1. CDR3 length equals 16 residues. Germline-derived CDR1 and CDR2 are MNHNS and SASEGT. V shed 1 base, J shed 6 bases, and the junction held 6 bases outside the gene matches. The CDR3 DNA reads as TGTGCCAGCAGTGAAGAAGGGACAGGGGTTCGTCAGCCCCAGCATTTT. Protein: CASSEEGTGVRQPQHF.

This clone occurred once. The chain is built from TRBV18 and TRBJ2-1, with TRBD2 matching 8 bases. Looked up from germline, CDR1 is KGHSH and CDR2 is LQKENI. The CDR3 is 13 residues long. Trimming removed 3 bases from V and 10 bases from J; junction bases left unmatched: 5. The CDR3 is CASSPPGGAEQFF. In DNA form, the CDR3 reads TGTGCCAGCTCACCCCCCGGGGGGGCAGAGCAGTTCTTC.

DNA for the CDR3: TGCAGCGTCGAGGGAGCGATGGACTATGGCTACACCTTC. The encoded protein is CSVEGAMDYGYTF. The rearrangement links TRBV29-1 to TRBJ1-2, with D unclear. Germline V gene data show CDR1 as SQVTM and CDR2 as ANQGSEA. The ends were cut back, 6 bases at V and 3 bases at J, with 14 bases in the middle. There are 13 residues in the CDR3. The whole variable domain, filled in from reference TRBV29-1 and TRBJ1-2, reads SAVISQKPSRDICQRGTSLTIQCQVDSQVTMMFWYRQQPGQSLTLIATANQGSEATYESGFVIDKFPISRPNLTFSTLTVSNMSPEDSSIYLCSVEGAMDYGYTFGSGTRLTVV.

J is TRBJ2-3 and V is TRBV7-2; no clear D gene. Germline lookup yields CDR1 SGHTA and CDR2 FQGNSA. The CDR3 contains 14 residues. With 1 base removed from V and 4 bases from J, the gap between germline ends came to 9 bases. DNA for the CDR3: TGTGCCAGCAGCTTAGACAATGGCGCAGATACGCAGTATTTT. Translation: CASSLDNGADTQYF. The full variable domain, its missing parts supplied by reference TRBV7-2 and TRBJ2-3, is GAGVSQSPSNKVTEKGKDVELRCDPISGHTALYWYRQSLGQGLEFLIYFQGNSAPDKSGLPSDRFSAERTGGSVSTLTIQRTQQEDSAVYLCASSLDNGADTQYFGPGTRLTVL.

V is TRBV9 and J is TRBJ1-3, with a possible D match to TRBD1 (5 bases). Trimming took off 3 bases at V and 4 bases at J, with 17 bases between the two ends. CDR3 length: 16 amino acids. CDR1 is SGDLS and CDR2 is YYNGEE in the germline V gene. DNA for the CDR3: TGTGCCAGCAGCGACCAAGGAGGGGCAGGAGGAAACACCATATATTTT. Encoded protein: CASSDQGGAGGNTIYF.

The CDR3 DNA reads as TGCGCCAGCAGCCCGAGGGGAAATAGCAATCAGCCCCAGCATTTT. It encodes CASSPRGNSNQPQHF. This rearrangement joins TRBV4-1 to TRBJ1-5; perhaps TRBD1 as D (5 bases). Germline values: CDR1 MGHRA, CDR2 YSYEKL. Trimming shortened V by 4 bases and J by 0 bases, and 10 bases separated the two germline ends. The CDR3 has 15 amino acids.

The chain joins TRBV6-5 to TRBJ1-1, with 9 positions matching TRBD1. Trimming at V came to 7 bases and at J to 5 bases, leaving 8 bases not matched to a gene. The CDR3 totals 14 residues. Germline V gene sequence: CDR1 MNHEY, CDR2 SVGAGI. CDR3 amino acids: CASNTGQGSTEAFF. CDR3 nucleotide sequence: TGTGCCAGCAACACGGGACAGGGATCAACTGAAGCTTTCTTT.

The rearrangement joins TRBV4-3 to TRBJ1-2; no clear D gene. Germline V lookup: CDR1 LGHNA, CDR2 YSLEER. Trimming removed 1 base at V and 5 bases at J, with 14 bases between. The CDR3 is 15 amino acids. In DNA, the CDR3 is TGCGCCAGCAGCCAAGTTCGCGGAATACTTTATGGCTACACCTTC. This sequence encodes CASSQVRGILYGYTF.

This clone was recorded only once. The chain's CDR3 is CASRGFEGYTF. Here the CDR3 DNA reads TGTGCCAGCAGGGGTTTTGAAGGCTACACCTTC. The chain links TRBV27 to TRBJ1-2; D ambiguous. Trimming removed 6 bases at V and 8 bases at J, with 10 bases between. The germline V gene encodes CDR1 MNHEY and CDR2 SMNVEV (reference sequence). The CDR3 has 11 residues.

This clone was seen a few times. This chain joins TRBV5-4 and TRBJ1-3; no reliable D call. V was clipped by 0 bases and J by 6 bases, with 4 bases between them. Per germline, CDR1 SGHNT and CDR2 YYREEE (reference sequence). The CDR3 is 12 amino acids. The CDR3 DNA is TGTGCCAGCAGCTTGGGTCAAAACACCATATATTTT. Amino acid sequence: CASSLGQNTIYF.

This chain connects TRBV29-1 to TRBJ2-1; D tentatively reads TRBD1 or TRBD2 (6 bases each). The CDR3 extends over 16 amino acids. Trimming removed 5 bases at V and 0 bases at J, with 17 bases between. Germline values: CDR1 SQVTM, CDR2 ANQGSEA. CDR3 sequence reads: CSVNLGGRSSYNEQFF. CDR3 DNA sequence: TGCAGCGTTAACCTCGGGGGCCGGAGCTCCTACAATGAGCAGTTCTTC.

V gene TRBV3-1 (or the pseudogene TRBV3-2) combines with J gene TRBJ2-7; D gene uncertain. The germline V and J ends were trimmed by 4 bases and 0 bases, with 4 bases remaining between them. The CDR3 sequence is 12 residues long. From germline, CDR1 is LGHDT and CDR2 YNNKEL (reference sequence). The CDR3 DNA is TGTGCCAGCAGCCGGAGCTCCTACGAGCAGTACTTC. It encodes CASSRSSYEQYF.

The chain joins TRBV7-9 to TRBJ1-5; no clear D gene. CDR3 length: 15 amino acids. V lost 1 base and J lost 6, with 13 bases in between. CDR1 is SEHNR, CDR2 FQNEAQ, per germline (reference sequence). CDR3 in amino acids: CASSLEYAEGQPQHF. DNA of the CDR3: TGTGCCAGCAGCTTAGAGTACGCGGAGGGTCAGCCCCAGCATTTT.

The chain joins TRBV27 to TRBJ1-2, with TRBD1 matching 8 bases. V lost 2 bases, J lost 4 bases, and 3 bases stayed unmatched. Germline loops: CDR1 MNHEY, CDR2 SMNVEV (reference sequence). The CDR3 is 14 residues long. The DNA of the CDR3 is TGTGCCAGCAGTTTACGACAGGGGACCTATGGCTACACCTTC. It encodes CASSLRQGTYGYTF.

The chain is built from TRBV11-2 and TRBJ2-3; 8 bases match TRBD1. The CDR3 extends over 14 amino acids. J gave up 6 bases and V 1 base, and 3 bases lay outside the gene matches. Germline V CDR1 and CDR2: SGHAT, FQNNGV. CDR3 sequence reads: CASSLGTGFDTQYF. For the CDR3, the DNA is TGTGCCAGCAGCTTAGGGACAGGGTTCGATACGCAGTATTTT.

V gene TRBV6-5 combines with J gene TRBJ2-7; D perhaps matches TRBD2 (6 bases). This CDR3 comprises 14 residues. The germline V gene has CDR1 MNHEY and CDR2 SVGAGI. With 5 bases removed from V and 2 bases from J, the gap between germline ends came to 13 bases. The CDR3 protein is CASSPSRTTYEQYF. CDR3 bases: TGTGCCAGCAGTCCATCGAGGACTACCTACGAGCAGTACTTC.